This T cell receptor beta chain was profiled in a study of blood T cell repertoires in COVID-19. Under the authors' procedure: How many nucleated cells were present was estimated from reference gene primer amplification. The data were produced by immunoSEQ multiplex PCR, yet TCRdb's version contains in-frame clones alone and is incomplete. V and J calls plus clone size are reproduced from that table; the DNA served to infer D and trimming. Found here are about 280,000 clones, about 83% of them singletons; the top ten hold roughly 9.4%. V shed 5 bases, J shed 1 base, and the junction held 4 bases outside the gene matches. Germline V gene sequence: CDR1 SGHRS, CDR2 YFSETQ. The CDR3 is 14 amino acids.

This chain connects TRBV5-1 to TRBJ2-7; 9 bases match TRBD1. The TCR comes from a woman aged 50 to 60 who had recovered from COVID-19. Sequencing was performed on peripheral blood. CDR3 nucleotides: TGCGCCAGCAGGACTGGGACAGGGTCCTACGAGCAGTACTTC. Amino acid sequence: CASRTGTGSYEQYF.